A selection of T cell receptor beta chains follows, all from one sample in a study of PD-1 blockade in classical Hodgkin lymphoma. The repertoire was sequenced with immunoSEQ multiplex PCR; TCRdb's copy has only in-frame clones and lacks some. The sample contains 13,000 or so clones, approximately 80% of which appear only once. Sample: peripheral blood mononuclear cells (PBMCs), taken before the fourth cycle of nivolumab. The receptor source for this set is a human donor with classical Hodgkin lymphoma. CDR3s include the opening cysteine and the closing phenylalanine or tryptophan. Fields, in order: J gene, clone size, V gene, D gene, CDR3 protein, CDR3 DNA. D genes are given only for firm matches. The size field is filled for only some rows; it gives once, few, many or a size class.

J gene: TRBJ2-4; clone size: few; V gene: TRBV7-2; D gene: TRBD1; CDR3 protein: CASSLQGAGDIQYF; CDR3 DNA: TGTGCCAGCAGCTTACAGGGGGCAGGAGACATTCAGTACTTC
J gene: TRBJ1-5; clone size: .; V gene: TRBV7-2; D gene: .; CDR3 protein: CASSLGGAYSNQPQHF; CDR3 DNA: TGTGCCAGCAGCTTAGGAGGGGCTTATAGCAATCAGCCCCAGCATTTT
J gene: TRBJ2-7; clone size: .; V gene: TRBV7-6; D gene: .; CDR3 protein: CASSPAAGRNEQYF; CDR3 DNA: TGTGCCAGCAGCCCCGCGGCAGGGCGAAACGAGCAGTACTTC
J gene: TRBJ2-7; clone size: .; V gene: TRBV27; D gene: TRBD1; CDR3 protein: CASSSLTGVYEQYF; CDR3 DNA: TGTGCCAGCAGTTCCCTGACAGGGGTCTACGAGCAGTACTTC
J gene: TRBJ1-6; clone size: .; V gene: TRBV4-1; D gene: TRBD1; CDR3 protein: CASSQGRGPDSPLHF; CDR3 DNA: TGCGCCAGCAGCCAAGGGAGGGGGCCGGATTCACCCCTCCACTTT
J gene: TRBJ2-1; clone size: .; V gene: TRBV19; D gene: .; CDR3 protein: CASSMQESSYNEQFF; CDR3 DNA: TGTGCCAGTAGTATGCAAGAGAGCTCCTACAATGAGCAGTTCTTC
J gene: TRBJ1-6; clone size: few; V gene: TRBV2; D gene: .; CDR3 protein: CASRGGLYNSPLHF; CDR3 DNA: TGTGCCAGCAGGGGCGGACTTTATAATTCACCCCTCCACTTT
J gene: TRBJ1-2; clone size: .; V gene: TRBV7-3; D gene: .; CDR3 protein: CASSLFPYLDSFYGYTF; CDR3 DNA: TGTGCCAGCAGCTTGTTTCCTTACCTCGACAGTTTCTATGGCTACACCTTC
J gene: TRBJ1-5; clone size: .; V gene: TRBV5-6; D gene: .; CDR3 protein: CASSLGRGTVQPQHF; CDR3 DNA: TGTGCCAGCAGCTTAGGCAGGGGCACGGTTCAGCCCCAGCATTTT
J gene: TRBJ2-2; clone size: .; V gene: TRBV11-2; D gene: .; CDR3 protein: CASSPGLGNGELFF; CDR3 DNA: TGTGCCAGCAGCCCCGGGCTAGGTAACGGGGAGCTGTTTTTT
J gene: TRBJ2-7; clone size: once; V gene: TRBV29-1; D gene: TRBD2; CDR3 protein: CSVSASGTLEQYF; CDR3 DNA: TGCAGCGTTTCAGCCAGCGGGACCCTCGAGCAGTACTTC
J gene: TRBJ1-3; clone size: .; V gene: TRBV19; D gene: TRBD1; CDR3 protein: CASSKIYRGQRNTIYF; CDR3 DNA: TGTGCCAGTAGTAAGATATACAGGGGGCAGAGAAACACCATATATTTT
J gene: TRBJ2-2; clone size: few; V gene: TRBV27; D gene: TRBD2; CDR3 protein: CASRWDYSTGELFF; CDR3 DNA: TGTGCCAGCAGGTGGGACTACTCCACCGGGGAGCTGTTTTTT
J gene: TRBJ2-5; clone size: .; V gene: TRBV18; D gene: .; CDR3 protein: CASSPLRGSETQYF; CDR3 DNA: TGTGCCAGCTCGCCTCTCAGGGGTTCAGAGACCCAGTACTTC
J gene: TRBJ2-2; clone size: .; V gene: TRBV4-2; D gene: .; CDR3 protein: CASSQDMDRLYTGELFF; CDR3 DNA: TGTGCCAGCAGCCAAGATATGGACAGATTATACACCGGGGAGCTGTTTTTT
J gene: TRBJ2-3; clone size: few; V gene: TRBV7-2; D gene: .; CDR3 protein: CASSFQGTDTQYF; CDR3 DNA: TGTGCCAGCAGCTTTCAGGGGACCGATACGCAGTATTTT
J gene: TRBJ2-3; clone size: few; V gene: TRBV19; D gene: .; CDR3 protein: CASSPHSLDSSTDTQYF; CDR3 DNA: TGTGCCAGTAGTCCACATAGCTTGGACAGTAGCACAGATACGCAGTATTTT
J gene: TRBJ2-7; clone size: .; V gene: TRBV7-8; D gene: TRBD1; CDR3 protein: CASSIGQGALYEQYF; CDR3 DNA: TGTGCCAGCAGCATAGGACAGGGGGCCCTATACGAGCAGTACTTC
J gene: TRBJ2-7; clone size: .; V gene: TRBV28; D gene: TRBD2; CDR3 protein: CASRGRGADTYEQYF; CDR3 DNA: TGTGCCAGCAGAGGGAGGGGCGCTGATACCTACGAGCAGTACTTC
J gene: TRBJ1-1; clone size: .; V gene: TRBV7-8; D gene: .; CDR3 protein: CASSSVRVSTEAFF; CDR3 DNA: TGTGCCAGCAGCTCGGTACGGGTCTCCACTGAAGCTTTCTTT
J gene: TRBJ2-7; clone size: .; V gene: TRBV10-3; D gene: TRBD2; CDR3 protein: CAIRETAGRPPYEQYF; CDR3 DNA: TGTGCCATCAGGGAAACAGCGGGGAGGCCCCCCTACGAGCAGTACTTC
J gene: TRBJ2-6; clone size: .; V gene: TRBV15; D gene: .; CDR3 protein: CATTLGNSGANVLTF; CDR3 DNA: TGTGCCACCACCCTCGGGAACTCTGGGGCCAACGTCCTGACTTTC
J gene: TRBJ2-3; clone size: .; V gene: TRBV2; D gene: .; CDR3 protein: CASSVVRDPQYF; CDR3 DNA: TGTGCCAGCAGTGTGGTCAGGGACCCGCAGTATTTT
J gene: TRBJ2-5; clone size: .; V gene: TRBV21-1; D gene: .; CDR3 protein: CASSKTRTSRETQYF; CDR3 DNA: TGTGCCAGCAGCAAAACTAGGACTAGTCGGGAGACCCAGTACTTC
J gene: TRBJ2-4; clone size: .; V gene: TRBV4-3; D gene: .; CDR3 protein: CASSQDPVGRWAKNIQYF; CDR3 DNA: TGCGCCAGCAGCCAAGACCCCGTTGGGAGGTGGGCCAAAAACATTCAGTACTTC
J gene: TRBJ1-5; clone size: .; V gene: TRBV4-1; D gene: TRBD1; CDR3 protein: CASSQLGQGNNQPQHF; CDR3 DNA: TGCGCCAGCAGCCAACTAGGACAGGGTAACAATCAGCCCCAGCATTTT
J gene: TRBJ1-5; clone size: .; V gene: TRBV28; D gene: TRBD1; CDR3 protein: CASGNRGQPQHF; CDR3 DNA: TGTGCCAGCGGAAACAGGGGCCAGCCCCAGCATTTT
J gene: TRBJ2-3; clone size: .; V gene: TRBV7-2; D gene: TRBD2; CDR3 protein: CASSLDGLAGGPRTDTQYF; CDR3 DNA: TGTGCCAGCAGCTTAGATGGTCTAGCGGGGGGGCCGCGGACAGATACGCAGTATTTT
J gene: TRBJ2-7; clone size: .; V gene: TRBV2; D gene: .; CDR3 protein: CASTPGGGDYEQYF; CDR3 DNA: TGTGCCAGCACCCCCGGGGGCGGGGACTACGAGCAGTACTTC
J gene: TRBJ2-1; clone size: .; V gene: TRBV19; D gene: .; CDR3 protein: CASSLGVYNEQFF; CDR3 DNA: TGTGCCAGTAGTCTAGGGGTCTACAATGAGCAGTTCTTC
J gene: TRBJ1-3; clone size: .; V gene: TRBV29-1; D gene: TRBD1; CDR3 protein: CSVDSDRGRFGNTIYF; CDR3 DNA: TGCAGCGTTGATTCGGACAGGGGGCGATTTGGAAACACCATATATTTT
J gene: TRBJ1-2; clone size: .; V gene: TRBV28; D gene: .; CDR3 protein: CASNPTAGAGEGYTF; CDR3 DNA: TGTGCCAGTAACCCTACAGCTGGGGCCGGGGAGGGCTACACCTTC
J gene: TRBJ2-1; clone size: .; V gene: TRBV28; D gene: .; CDR3 protein: CASSHSFGGANEQFF; CDR3 DNA: TGTGCCAGCAGTCATAGCTTTGGAGGGGCCAATGAGCAGTTCTTC